Following are 32 T cell receptor beta chains from one sample sequenced in a study of T cell responses to AZD1222 COVID-19 vaccine. Profiling relied on immunoSEQ multiplex PCR, and the TCRdb table lists in-frame clones only, not all of them. The table lists just over 95,000 clones, roughly nine tenths of them singletons. The material was peripheral blood, obtained on day 0 of AZD1222 vaccination. The receptors derive from an adult in good health.

This rearrangement joins TRBV12-5 to TRBJ2-2, with TRBD1 identical over 7 bases. J gave up 5 bases and V 1 base, and 4 bases lay outside the gene matches. The CDR3 sequence is 15 residues long. Germline CDR1 LGHNT, CDR2 FRNRAP. CDR3 coding DNA: TGTGCTAGTGGTTTGGGGGACAGCGAGACCGGGGAGCTGTTTTTT. It translates to CASGLGDSETGELFF. The complete variable domain, with remaining parts taken from reference TRBV12-5 and TRBJ2-2, reads DARVTQTPRHKVTEMGQEVTMRCQPILGHNTVFWYRQTMMQGLELLAYFRNRAPLDDSGMPKDRFSAEMPDATLATLKIQPSEPRDSAVYFCASGLGDSETGELFFGEGSRLTVL.

The V and J genes are TRBV3-1 (or the pseudogene TRBV3-2) and TRBJ1-3, with no clear D. The germline V and J ends were trimmed by 3 bases and 2 bases, with 5 bases remaining between them. The germline CDR1 and CDR2 sequences are LGHDT and YNNKEL (reference sequence). The CDR3 loop spans 13 amino acids. CDR3 amino acids: CASSHRAGNTIYF. The DNA for the CDR3 is TGTGCCAGCAGCCACCGGGCTGGAAACACCATATATTTT.

This chain connects TRBV29-1 to TRBJ2-7; TRBD2 matches 7 bases. Losses at the gene ends were 4 bases for V and 6 bases for J; bases not matched to a gene: 12. The CDR3 totals 14 residues. The germline gives CDR1 SQVTM, CDR2 ANQGSEA. CDR3 nucleotides: TGCAGCGTTGCAGGACCACGGGGGGTCCCCGAGCAGTACTTC. It codes for CSVAGPRGVPEQYF.

This clone appeared a few times. V and J are TRBV6-2 or TRBV6-3 and TRBJ1-5; D might be TRBD1 (6 bases). V was cut by 4 bases and J by 4 bases, with 20 bases left in between. Germline assignment: CDR1 MNHEY and CDR2 SVGEGT. This CDR3 is built from 17 residues. CDR3 residues: CASSSRGGRPNNQPQHF. The CDR3 DNA sequence: TGTGCCAGCAGTTCGCGAGGGGGGAGGCCCAATAATCAGCCCCAGCATTTT.

The chain uses TRBV9 and TRBJ1-2; 9 nucleotides align to TRBD1. The junction had 8 bases not matched to a gene; V was cut back by 3 bases and J by 5 bases. There are 15 residues in the CDR3. Looked up from germline, CDR1 is SGDLS and CDR2 is YYNGEE. The chain's CDR3 is CASSGTGGRDYGYTF. The CDR3 DNA sequence: TGTGCCAGCAGCGGAACAGGGGGCAGGGATTATGGCTACACCTTC.

The CDR3 nucleotides are TGTGCCAGCAGCTTAGCTGGGACTAGCGGGTGGGAGACCCAGTACTTC. It is translated as CASSLAGTSGWETQYF. The gene calls are TRBV7-2 and TRBJ2-5, with 12 bases that match TRBD2. This CDR3 is 16 amino acids long. V lost 0 bases and J lost 5; bases outside the gene matches: 4. Germline V gene sequence: CDR1 SGHTA, CDR2 FQGNSA.

V gene TRBV19 combines with J gene TRBJ2-3; 9 positions agree with TRBD2. Losses at the gene ends were 9 bases for V and 4 bases for J; bases not matched to a gene: 14. Germline CDR1 LNHDA, CDR2 SQIVND (reference sequence). This CDR3 is 16 amino acids long. The CDR3 reads CASQDWGRGGPDTQYF. The CDR3 DNA reads TGTGCCAGCCAAGACTGGGGGCGGGGGGGCCCAGATACGCAGTATTTT.

V gene TRBV3-1 (or the pseudogene TRBV3-2) combines with J gene TRBJ2-2; D not certain. Looked up from germline, CDR1 is LGHDT and CDR2 is YNNKEL (reference sequence). The germline V and J ends were trimmed by 8 bases and 2 bases, with 9 bases remaining between them. This CDR3 has 13 residues. The chain's CDR3 is CASGTGNTGELFF. CDR3 bases: TGTGCCAGCGGAACGGGCAACACCGGGGAGCTGTTTTTT.

This chain links TRBV28 with TRBJ2-3; D is ambiguous. Germline values: CDR1 MDHEN, CDR2 SYDVKM. The CDR3 has 14 amino acids. V was clipped by 5 bases and J by 2 bases, with 11 bases between them. The CDR3 sequence: CASSPRDVTDTQYF. DNA of the CDR3: TGTGCCAGCAGTCCTCGAGATGTCACAGATACGCAGTATTTT. Complete variable domain (other parts from reference TRBV28 and TRBJ2-3): DVKVTQSSRYLVKRTGEKVFLECVQDMDHENMFWYRQDPGLGLRLIYFSYDVKMKEKGDIPEGYSVSREKKERFSLILESASTNQTSMYLCASSPRDVTDTQYFGPGTRLTVL.

The rearrangement links TRBV4-1 to TRBJ2-1, with 7 bases that match TRBD2. V lost 0 bases, J lost 9 bases, and 2 bases stayed unmatched. Germline assignment: CDR1 MGHRA and CDR2 YSYEKL. CDR3 length equals 13 residues. CDR3 sequence: CASSQDPGGEQFF. The CDR3 DNA sequence: TGCGCCAGCAGCCAAGATCCGGGGGGTGAGCAGTTCTTC.

The rearrangement joins TRBV7-9 to TRBJ1-4, with 8 positions matching TRBD1. Germline loops: CDR1 SEHNR, CDR2 FQNEAQ (reference sequence). This CDR3 region has 14 residues. V lost 5 bases to trimming and J lost 7 bases; unmatched junction nucleotides: 6. In DNA form, the CDR3 reads TGTGCCAGCAGCCTCGGACAGGGAGGTGAAAAACTGTTTTTT. Its translation: CASSLGQGGEKLFF.

The chain couples TRBV25-1 to TRBJ2-2; the match to TRBD1 covers 7 bases. Germline CDR1 reads MGHDK; CDR2 reads SYGVNS. Losses at the gene ends were 4 bases for V and 5 bases for J; bases not matched to a gene: 7. The length of the CDR3 is 15 residues. CDR3 sequence (DNA): TGTGCCAGCAGTGGTATCGACAGGGCGACCGGGGAGCTGTTTTTT. It yields the protein CASSGIDRATGELFF.

Here the CDR3 DNA reads TGTGCCAGCAGTTCACAGTTCCAAGAGACCCAGTACTTC. It codes for CASSSQFQETQYF. The chain carries TRBV6-5 and TRBJ2-5, with D uncertain. Germline values: CDR1 MNHEY, CDR2 SVGAGI. The CDR3 sequence is 13 residues long. Trimming left V 4 bases short and J 1 base short, with 7 bases between.

The V gene is TRBV28, the J gene TRBJ1-5, with a possible D match to TRBD1 (5 bases). Trimming pared 4 bases from V and 5 bases from J, leaving 18 bases between. This CDR3 contains 16 residues. The germline CDR1 and CDR2 sequences are MDHEN and SYDVKM. CDR3 DNA: TGTGCCAGCAGTTCAAGATGGGGGAGAGCGCATCAGCCCCAGCATTTT. Translating it yields CASSSRWGRAHQPQHF. Full variable domain (outside the CDR3, taken from reference TRBV28 and TRBJ1-5): DVKVTQSSRYLVKRTGEKVFLECVQDMDHENMFWYRQDPGLGLRLIYFSYDVKMKEKGDIPEGYSVSREKKERFSLILESASTNQTSMYLCASSSRWGRAHQPQHFGDGTRLSIL.

The chain couples TRBV5-1 to TRBJ1-6; TRBD1 aligns across 8 bases. CDR1 SGHRS and CDR2 YFSETQ come from the germline V gene. J gave up 6 bases and V 4 bases, and 9 bases lay outside the gene matches. The CDR3 runs 16 residues. CDR3 residues: CASSEQGGIGNSPLHF. The CDR3 coding sequence is TGCGCCAGCAGCGAACAGGGGGGAATTGGTAATTCACCCCTCCACTTT.

This rearrangement joins TRBV19 to TRBJ2-3; D might be TRBD2 (5 bases). Germline-derived CDR1 and CDR2 are LNHDA and SQIVND (reference sequence). CDR3 length equals 12 residues. V lost 4 bases and J lost 6, with 8 bases in between. The CDR3 DNA follows: TGTGCCAGTAGTAGCCCGGGGGATACGCAGTATTTT. Its translation is CASSSPGDTQYF.

This clone appeared a few times. CDR3 sequence: CASSPGTDEKLFF. CDR3 nucleotide sequence: TGTGCCAGCAGTCCTGGGACAGATGAAAAACTGTTTTTT. V gene TRBV12-3 or TRBV12-4 combines with J gene TRBJ1-4; 7 bases fit TRBD1. This CDR3 contains 13 residues. V shed 5 bases and J 6 bases; nucleotides not matched to a gene: 3.

The chain uses TRBV19 and TRBJ2-7, with D unclear. Germline V lookup: CDR1 LNHDA, CDR2 SQIVND (reference sequence). Trimming took 9 bases from V and 6 from J, leaving 12 bases between them. The CDR3 is 11 residues long. CDR3 nucleotide sequence: TGTGCCAGGCAAAAACCGGGCGAGCAGTACTTC. It yields the protein CARQKPGEQYF.

The chain combines TRBV19 with TRBJ2-1, with D maybe TRBD2 (6 bases). The CDR3 extends over 17 amino acids. V was clipped by 3 bases and J by 0 bases, with 15 bases between them. CDR1 is LNHDA, CDR2 SQIVND, per germline (reference sequence). CDR3 sequence (DNA): TGTGCCAGTAGTATTGGAGGGGCCCTTAGCTCCTACAATGAGCAGTTCTTC. This codes for CASSIGGALSSYNEQFF.

The V call is TRBV5-1, the J call TRBJ2-1; the D gene is possibly TRBD1 (5 bases). Germline V gene sequence: CDR1 SGHRS, CDR2 YFSETQ. The CDR3 length is 16 residues. V was cut by 2 bases and J by 0 bases, with 12 bases left in between. DNA of the CDR3: TGCGCCAGCAGCTTTAGGGGCGGTAACTCCTACAATGAGCAGTTCTTC. Its protein is CASSFRGGNSYNEQFF. The full variable domain, with the rest looked up from reference TRBV5-1 and TRBJ2-1, is KAGVTQTPRYLIKTRGQQVTLSCSPISGHRSVSWYQQTPGQGLQFLFEYFSETQRNKGNFPGRFSGRQFSNSRSEMNVSTLELGDSALYLCASSFRGGNSYNEQFFGPGTRLTVL.

This clone was counted once. This sequence joins TRBV2 and TRBJ2-2; D gene unclear. Per the germline V gene, CDR1 is SNHLY and CDR2 is FYNNEI. CDR3 length equals 14 residues. Trimming pared 3 bases from V and 7 bases from J, leaving 12 bases between. The CDR3 sequence: CASSDRTGHGELFF. The CDR3 DNA follows: TGTGCCAGCAGTGACAGGACGGGCCACGGGGAGCTGTTTTTT.

The J gene is TRBJ1-1, the V gene TRBV6-2 or TRBV6-3; no clear D gene. CDR3 length: 18 residues. V dropped 0 bases and J dropped 0 bases, with 17 bases sitting between them. From germline, CDR1 is MNHEY and CDR2 SVGEGT. The CDR3 DNA sequence: TGTGCCAGCAGTTACTCGGTACATTTGGGTTCCCTGAACACTGAAGCTTTCTTT. The encoded protein is CASSYSVHLGSLNTEAFF.

The V gene is TRBV7-2, the J gene TRBJ2-3, with 10 bases identical to TRBD2. Germline V gives CDR1 SGHTA, CDR2 FQGNSA. V lost 5 bases, J lost 6 bases, and 17 bases stayed unmatched. The CDR3 has 18 residues. Written as DNA, the CDR3 is TGTGCCAGCAGCCGGAATGTCTTGTCTAGCGGGGGTAGGGATACGCAGTATTTT. Residues: CASSRNVLSSGGRDTQYF. Together with reference TRBV7-2 and TRBJ2-3, the CDR3 gives the full variable domain: GAGVSQSPSNKVTEKGKDVELRCDPISGHTALYWYRQSLGQGLEFLIYFQGNSAPDKSGLPSDRFSAERTGGSVSTLTIQRTQQEDSAVYLCASSRNVLSSGGRDTQYFGPGTRLTVL.

The chain joins TRBV12-2 to TRBJ2-7; the D segment call TRBD2 is taken from the table without a DNA check. TRBV12-2 is designated a pseudogene. The CDR3 length is 15 residues. The CDR3 DNA sequence: TGTGCAAGTCGCTCCAGACCCTCAGCGGTCTACGAGCAGTACTTC. Its protein product is CASRSRPSAVYEQYF.

The chain carries TRBV10-1 and TRBJ1-1, with 7 bases matching TRBD1. This CDR3 comprises 13 residues. The germline V gene encodes CDR1 WNHNN and CDR2 SYGVQD (reference sequence). Trimming took 6 bases from V and 4 from J; bases not matched to a gene: 5. CDR3 DNA: TGCGCCAGCAGGGCGACAGGGACCACTGAAGCTTTCTTT. This gives the protein CASRATGTTEAFF.

V usage is TRBV5-1 and J usage is TRBJ2-3; D is possibly TRBD1 or TRBD2 (6 bases each). Germline values: CDR1 SGHRS, CDR2 YFSETQ. CDR3 length: 15 residues. V was pared by 0 bases and J by 2 bases, with 10 bases between. CDR3 coding DNA: TGCGCCAGCAGCTTGGCCGGGGGCCCCACAGATACGCAGTATTTT. Translated, it gives CASSLAGGPTDTQYF.

The chain links TRBV7-8 to TRBJ1-5; 10 bases line up with TRBD1. After removal of 0 bases from V and 0 bases from J, the junction contained 11 bases not matched to a gene. The CDR3 contains 20 residues. Germline lookup yields CDR1 SGHVS and CDR2 FQNEAQ. The CDR3 DNA is TGTGCCAGCAGCTTAGCGCTGATTGGACAGGGGGAATATAGCAATCAGCCCCAGCATTTT. Its protein product is CASSLALIGQGEYSNQPQHF.

This sequence joins TRBV10-3 and TRBJ2-3; D call uncertain. CDR1 is ENHRY, CDR2 SYGVKD, per germline. The CDR3 has 14 amino acids. V dropped 7 bases and J dropped 0 bases, with 11 bases sitting between them. The CDR3 nucleotides are TGTGCCATCACTGATGATCTGAGCACAGATACGCAGTATTTT. It codes for CAITDDLSTDTQYF.

In this sample, this clone turned up a few times. This rearrangement joins TRBV4-2 to TRBJ1-2; D gene ambiguous. V shed 0 bases and J shed 2 bases, with 4 bases lying between them. Germline CDR1 reads LGHNA; CDR2 reads YNFKEQ. The CDR3 runs to 13 residues. The CDR3 region has the DNA TGTGCCAGCAGCCAAGAGGGGAACTATGGCTACACCTTC. Its translation is CASSQEGNYGYTF.

This clone is labeled medium-sized (0.01 to 0.1%). The chain joins TRBV6-5 to TRBJ2-2; tentatively, D is TRBD1 (5 bases). The CDR3 runs 15 residues. CDR1 and CDR2 (germline): MNHEY, SVGAGI. The ends were cut back, 10 bases at V and 6 bases at J, with 21 bases in the middle. The CDR3 nucleotides are TGTGCCACCTCGCCAGGGCGAAGGACCCCCGGGGAGCTGTTTTTT. Its translation is CATSPGRRTPGELFF.

The chain recombines TRBV18 with TRBJ1-4; D gene unclear. The V gene lost 5 bases and the J gene lost 6 bases, with 10 bases spanning the gap. CDR1 is KGHSH, CDR2 LQKENI, per germline. CDR3 length: 13 residues. DNA for the CDR3: TGTGCCAGCTCAAGGTTTCGTGATGAAAAACTGTTTTTT. It encodes CASSRFRDEKLFF.

The chain recombines TRBV7-3 with TRBJ2-1; D is perhaps TRBD2 (6 bases). The V gene lost 5 bases and the J gene lost 0 bases, with 14 bases spanning the gap. The CDR3 loop spans 16 amino acids. Germline assignment: CDR1 SGHTA and CDR2 FQGTGA. The CDR3 region has the DNA TGTGCCAGCAGCACACGACAGACTAGCTCCTACAATGAGCAGTTCTTC. This encodes CASSTRQTSSYNEQFF.